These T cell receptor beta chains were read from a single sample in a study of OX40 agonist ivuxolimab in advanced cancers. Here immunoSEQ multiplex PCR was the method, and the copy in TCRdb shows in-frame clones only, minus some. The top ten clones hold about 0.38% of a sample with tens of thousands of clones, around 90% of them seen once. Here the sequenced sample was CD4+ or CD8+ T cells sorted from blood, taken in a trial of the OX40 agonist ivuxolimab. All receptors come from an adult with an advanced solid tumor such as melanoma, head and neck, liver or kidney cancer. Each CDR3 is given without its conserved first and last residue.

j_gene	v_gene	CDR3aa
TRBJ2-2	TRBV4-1	ASSQGVSNTGELF
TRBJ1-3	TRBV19	ASSTEGLTLNSGNTIY
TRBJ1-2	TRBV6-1	ASSEAMGNIGGYT
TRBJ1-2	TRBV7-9	ASSGGGHSLKGYT
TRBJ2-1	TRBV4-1	ASSQPIGSNEQF
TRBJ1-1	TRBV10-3	AIRLETDRGTEAF
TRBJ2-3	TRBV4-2	ASSHVAGASTDTQY
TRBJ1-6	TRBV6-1	ASSPGTTYNSPLH
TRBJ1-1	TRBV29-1	SVALTQGSEAF
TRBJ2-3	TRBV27	ASGGRNPDTQY
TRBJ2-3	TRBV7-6	ASSPGGTSGANSTDTQY